The entry below gives a single T cell receptor (beta chain) sequence along with its context. This sample is part of a study of blood T cell repertoires in COVID-19. Study-wide context: The cDNA or gDNA used as material had been derived from T cells, B-cell-depleted T cells, or PBMCs.

Clones were read by immunoSEQ multiplex PCR, and TCRdb kept only the in-frame ones, dropping some. The repertoire holds about 150,000 clones, with roughly 90% as singletons. Germline assignment: CDR1 SGHRS and CDR2 YFSETQ. V lost 4 bases, J lost 1 base, and 16 bases lay in between. The CDR3 length is 16 residues. Sequenced material: PBMCs or T cells enriched from blood (not recorded which). The clonotype originates from a woman aged 45-59 years who had recovered from COVID-19. The gene calls are TRBV5-1 and TRBJ2-3; D is perhaps TRBD2 (6 bases). The DNA for the CDR3 is TGCGCCAGCAGCAGAGGGACTCCGGTAGGCACAGATACGCAGTATTTT. Protein sequence: CASSRGTPVGTDTQYF.